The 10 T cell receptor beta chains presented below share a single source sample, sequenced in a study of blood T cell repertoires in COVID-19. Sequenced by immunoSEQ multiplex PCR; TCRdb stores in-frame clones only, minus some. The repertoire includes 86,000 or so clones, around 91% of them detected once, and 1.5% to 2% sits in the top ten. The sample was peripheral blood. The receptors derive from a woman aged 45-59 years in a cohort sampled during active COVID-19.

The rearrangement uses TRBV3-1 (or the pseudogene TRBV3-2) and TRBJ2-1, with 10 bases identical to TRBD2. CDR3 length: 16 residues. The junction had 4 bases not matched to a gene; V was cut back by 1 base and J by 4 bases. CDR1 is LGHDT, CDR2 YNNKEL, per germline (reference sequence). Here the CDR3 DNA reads TGTGCCAGCAGCCAAGGCCGAGCGGGGGGGTACAATGAGCAGTTCTTC. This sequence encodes CASSQGRAGGYNEQFF.

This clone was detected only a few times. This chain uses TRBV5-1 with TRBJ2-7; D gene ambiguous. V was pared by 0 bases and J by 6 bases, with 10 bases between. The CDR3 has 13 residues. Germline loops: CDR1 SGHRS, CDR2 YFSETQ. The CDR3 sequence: CASSLAQSSEQYF. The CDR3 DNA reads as TGCGCCAGCAGCTTGGCCCAATCCAGCGAGCAGTACTTC.

This CDR3 reads CASSAGTSVHEQYF. The CDR3 coding sequence is TGTGCCAGCAGCGCCGGGACTAGCGTGCACGAGCAGTACTTC. The chain uses TRBV9 and TRBJ2-7; 10 bases agree with TRBD2. The CDR3 length is 14 residues. Trimming cost V 3 bases and J 5 bases; bases outside gene matches: 5. Germline V gene sequence: CDR1 SGDLS, CDR2 YYNGEE. Drawing the rest from reference TRBV9 and TRBJ2-7, the complete variable domain is DSGVTQTPKHLITATGQRVTLRCSPRSGDLSVYWYQQSLDQGLQFLIQYYNGEERAKGNILERFSAQQFPDLHSELNLSSLELGDSALYFCASSAGTSVHEQYFGPGTRLTVT.

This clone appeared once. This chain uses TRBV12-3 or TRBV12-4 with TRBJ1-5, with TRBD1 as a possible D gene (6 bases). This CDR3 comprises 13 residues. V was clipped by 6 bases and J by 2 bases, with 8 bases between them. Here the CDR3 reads CASRRQGNQPQHF. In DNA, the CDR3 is TGTGCCAGCAGACGACAGGGCAATCAGCCCCAGCATTTT.

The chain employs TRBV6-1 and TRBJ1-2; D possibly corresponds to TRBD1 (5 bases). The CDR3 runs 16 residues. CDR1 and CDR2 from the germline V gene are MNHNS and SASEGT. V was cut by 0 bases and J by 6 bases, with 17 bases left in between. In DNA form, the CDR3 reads TGTGCCAGCAGTGAAGCGCTTCTTAACAGGTCGGATGGCTACACCTTC. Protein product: CASSEALLNRSDGYTF.

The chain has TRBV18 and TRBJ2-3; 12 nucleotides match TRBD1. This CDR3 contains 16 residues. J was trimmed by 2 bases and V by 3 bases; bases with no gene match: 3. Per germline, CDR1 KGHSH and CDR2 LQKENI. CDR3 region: CASSPGQGAVTDTQYF. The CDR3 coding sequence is TGTGCCAGCTCACCGGGACAGGGGGCGGTCACAGATACGCAGTATTTT.

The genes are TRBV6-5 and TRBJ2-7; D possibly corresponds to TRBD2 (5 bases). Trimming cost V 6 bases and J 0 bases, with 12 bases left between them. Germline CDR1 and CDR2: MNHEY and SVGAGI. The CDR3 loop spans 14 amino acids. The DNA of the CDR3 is TGTGCCAGCAGACGGAGCGGTAGCTCCTACGAGCAGTACTTC. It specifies CASRRSGSSYEQYF.

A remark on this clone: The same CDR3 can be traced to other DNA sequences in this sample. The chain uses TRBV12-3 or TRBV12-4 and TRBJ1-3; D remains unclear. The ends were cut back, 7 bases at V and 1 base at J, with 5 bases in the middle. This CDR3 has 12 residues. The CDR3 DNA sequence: TGTGCCAGCACCCCGTCTGGAAACACCATATATTTT. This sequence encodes CASTPSGNTIYF.

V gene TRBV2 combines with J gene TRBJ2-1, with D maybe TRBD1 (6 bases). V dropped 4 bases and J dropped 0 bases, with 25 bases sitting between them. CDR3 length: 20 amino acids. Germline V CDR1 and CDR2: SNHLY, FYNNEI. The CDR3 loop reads CASSAQTGFPLLHSYNEQFF. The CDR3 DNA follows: TGTGCCAGCAGTGCGCAAACAGGGTTCCCGTTACTACACTCCTACAATGAGCAGTTCTTC.

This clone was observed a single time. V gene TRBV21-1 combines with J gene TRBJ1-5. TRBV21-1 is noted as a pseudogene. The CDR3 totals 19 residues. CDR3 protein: CASSFLFRGAINPNQPQHF. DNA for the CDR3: TGTGCCAGCAGCTTCCTTTTCCGGGGGGCCATTAATCCCAATCAGCCCCAGCATTTT.